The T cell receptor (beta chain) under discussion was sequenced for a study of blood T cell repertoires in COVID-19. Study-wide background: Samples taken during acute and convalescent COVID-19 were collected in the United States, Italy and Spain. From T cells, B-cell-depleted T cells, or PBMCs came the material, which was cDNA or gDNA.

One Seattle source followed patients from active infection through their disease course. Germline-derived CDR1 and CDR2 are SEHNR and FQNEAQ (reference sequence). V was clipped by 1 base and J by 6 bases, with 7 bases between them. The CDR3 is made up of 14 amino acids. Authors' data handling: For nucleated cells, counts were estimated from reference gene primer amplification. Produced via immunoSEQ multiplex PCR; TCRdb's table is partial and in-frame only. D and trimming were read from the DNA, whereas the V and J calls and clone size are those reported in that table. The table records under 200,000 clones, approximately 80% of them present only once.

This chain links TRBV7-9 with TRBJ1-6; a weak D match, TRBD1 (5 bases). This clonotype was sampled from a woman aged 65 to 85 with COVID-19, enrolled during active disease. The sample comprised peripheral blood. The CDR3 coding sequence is TGTGCCAGCAGCTTAGGGACAAGTAATTCACCCCTCCACTTT. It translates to CASSLGTSNSPLHF. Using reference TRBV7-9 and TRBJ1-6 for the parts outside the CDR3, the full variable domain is DTGVSQNPRHKITKRGQNVTFRCDPISEHNRLYWYRQTLGQGPEFLTYFQNEAQLEKSRLLSDRFSAERPKGSFSTLEIQRTEQGDSAMYLCASSLGTSNSPLHFGNGTRLTVT.